A selection of T cell receptor beta chains follows, all from one sample in a study of blood T cells in healthy people across ages. TCRdb re-called the 5' RACE reads through MiXCR, storing one row per CDR3 protein. The sample shows 630,000 or so distinct CDR3 sequences, roughly 32% of them seen only once. Sequencing was carried out using blood. The receptor source for this set is a woman over 75 in good health. CDR3s include the opening cysteine and the closing phenylalanine or tryptophan. The D gene is left open where the match is weak. The size of a clone is reported for some rows only, either as once, few or many, or as a class for expanded clones.

DNA | CDR3 | D | J | size | V
TGCGCCAGCAGCATGGGGGCTAGCGGGCCCCCCTACAATGAGCAGTTCTTC | CASSMGASGPPYNEQFF | TRBD2 | TRBJ2-1 | - | TRBV5-1
TGTGCCAGCAGCCCCGGAAGTGAGGACTATGGCTACACCTTC | CASSPGSEDYGYTF | - | TRBJ1-2 | many | TRBV4-2
TGTGCCAGCAGCCCCAGTGGGAGTCTTTCCTACGAGCAGTACTTC | CASSPSGSLSYEQYF | - | TRBJ2-7 | many | TRBV7-2
TGTGCCAGCAGTTTAACAGGGAGGAATGAGCAGTTCTTC | CASSLTGRNEQFF | - | TRBJ2-1 | many | TRBV12-3/TRBV12-4
TGTGCCAGCAGCGTATTAAACAGGGGGCAAGGGGAGCAGTACTTC | CASSVLNRGQGEQYF | TRBD1 | TRBJ2-7 | many | TRBV9
TGTGCCAGCAGTGGGCGGGACAGGACCTACGAGCAGTACTTC | CASSGRDRTYEQYF | TRBD1 | TRBJ2-7 | many | TRBV6-6
TGTTCCAGCAGCTTCCGGGACCAAGCTTTCTTT | CSSSFRDQAFF | - | TRBJ1-1 | few | TRBV7-9
TGCAGTGCTAGAGGCGACACTGAAGCTTTCTTT | CSARGDTEAFF | - | TRBJ1-1 | many | TRBV20-1
TGCGCCAGCCGTCGGCAGGGGGCTTTGGGGAGCACAGATACGCAGTATTTT | CASRRQGALGSTDTQYF | TRBD1 | TRBJ2-3 | many | TRBV4-1
TGTGCCAGCAGCTTAGACTTCGGGACATCCGGGGAGCGGTTTTTT | CASSLDFGTSGERFF | - | TRBJ2-2 | - | TRBV13
TGCGCCAGCAGCATAGGGTCTAACACAGATACGCAGTATTTT | CASSIGSNTDTQYF | - | TRBJ2-3 | many | TRBV5-1
TGTGCCAGCAGCTTAGACGCAGGATTTAACTATGGCTACACCTTC | CASSLDAGFNYGYTF | - | TRBJ1-2 | many | TRBV7-9
TGTGCCAGCAGTGAAGTGGAGGGGAACACTGAAGCTTTCTTT | CASSEVEGNTEAFF | - | TRBJ1-1 | - | TRBV6-1
TGTGCCTTCTACCTCCAGGGAACAGGCCCCGAGCAGTACTTC | CAFYLQGTGPEQYF | - | TRBJ2-7 | many | TRBV10-3
TGTGCCAGCAGCGGGTATCAGGATAGCAATCAGCCCCAGCATTTT | CASSGYQDSNQPQHF | - | TRBJ1-5 | - | TRBV5-6
TGCGCCAGCAGCCAGGGACCGCCAAACACTGAAGCTTTCTTT | CASSQGPPNTEAFF | - | TRBJ1-1 | - | TRBV5-1
TGTGCCAGCAGTTACGGGGGGCCCTTAGTCAATGAGCAGTTCTTC | CASSYGGPLVNEQFF | - | TRBJ2-1 | many | TRBV6-2/TRBV6-3
TGTGCCAGTAGATGGTCTGGGAACACTGAAGCTTTCTTT | CASRWSGNTEAFF | - | TRBJ1-1 | few | TRBV7-6
TGTGCCAGCAGCTTGCAAGCGGCATCTAGCACAGATACGCAGTATTTT | CASSLQAASSTDTQYF | - | TRBJ2-3 | - | TRBV7-2
TGCGCCAGCAGCCAAGATCGATTGGGTCTAGCGGGCCAAGAGACCCAGTACTTC | CASSQDRLGLAGQETQYF | TRBD2 | TRBJ2-5 | - | TRBV4-1
TGTGCCAGCAGCCCCCGCTCGGCGGGGGCCCAGTTCTTC | CASSPRSAGAQFF | - | TRBJ2-1 | many | TRBV7-2
TGTGCCAGCAGCCTCGGGGCCGGACAGCCCCAGCATTTT | CASSLGAGQPQHF | - | TRBJ1-5 | many | TRBV7-2
TGTGCCAGCAGTCCTATCGCCGGAAGCAATCAGCCCCAGCATTTT | CASSPIAGSNQPQHF | - | TRBJ1-5 | - | TRBV6-5
TGCGCCAGCAGCCAAGTGGGGCAGGGAAAAGAAAAACTGTTTTTT | CASSQVGQGKEKLFF | - | TRBJ1-4 | many | TRBV4-3
TGCGCCAGCAGCTTTGGGACCGACTTCCAAGAGACCCAGTACTTC | CASSFGTDFQETQYF | - | TRBJ2-5 | many | TRBV5-1
TGTGCCAGCGGCAACAGGTACGAGCAGTACTTC | CASGNRYEQYF | - | TRBJ2-7 | few | TRBV3-1
TGTGCCAGTAAGACAGGGGGTTGGAGCACTGAAGCTTTCTTT | CASKTGGWSTEAFF | TRBD1 | TRBJ1-1 | - | TRBV19
TGCGCCAGCGCCCCGAGGACTAGCGGCCAAGAGACCCAGTACTTC | CASAPRTSGQETQYF | TRBD2 | TRBJ2-5 | - | TRBV5-1
TGCAGTGCTAGCGGGGGGCCATCCTACGAGCAGTACTTC | CSASGGPSYEQYF | - | TRBJ2-7 | many | TRBV20-1
TGTGGCAGCAGCTCCAGGACTGAAGCTTTCTTT | CGSSSRTEAFF | - | TRBJ1-1 | - | TRBV5-8
TGTGCCAGCAGCTTAAATCTACGGGGAGAGACCCAGTACTTC | CASSLNLRGETQYF | - | TRBJ2-5 | - | TRBV7-3
TGCAGTGCAGAAGCTTCTGTACTAGCTAACAATGAGCAGTTCTTC | CSAEASVLANNEQFF | - | TRBJ2-1 | many | TRBV20-1
TGCAGTGCTAGAGATAGGGGGACAGGGTTTACAGATACGCAGTATTTT | CSARDRGTGFTDTQYF | TRBD1 | TRBJ2-3 | many | TRBV20-1
TGTGCCATCAGTGAGACACATAATTCACCCCTCCACTTT | CAISETHNSPLHF | - | TRBJ1-6 | many | TRBV10-3
TGCAGTGCGCCTCCCCCGGGACAGGGGTACGACACTGAAGCTTTCTTT | CSAPPPGQGYDTEAFF | TRBD1 | TRBJ1-1 | many | TRBV20-1
TGCAGTGCTGGAGGTCGACAGGGGGCTAACTATGGCTACACCTTC | CSAGGRQGANYGYTF | TRBD1 | TRBJ1-2 | few | TRBV20-1
TGTGCCAGCAGCTGGCGGGCTAATGAAAAACTGTTTTTT | CASSWRANEKLFF | - | TRBJ1-4 | - | TRBV5-5
TGCAGTGCTAGGGGCCAGGAGGAAAAACTGTTTTTT | CSARGQEEKLFF | - | TRBJ1-4 | - | TRBV20-1
TGCGCCAGCAGCTCCCCTACAGTTCCCTACGAGCAGTACTTC | CASSSPTVPYEQYF | - | TRBJ2-7 | many | TRBV5-1
TGTGCCAGCAGCTATGAAATCACTGAAGCTTTCTTT | CASSYEITEAFF | - | TRBJ1-1 | few | TRBV5-5
TGTGCCAGCAGCCATACAGGGTTGACTGAAGCTTTCTTT | CASSHTGLTEAFF | - | TRBJ1-1 | - | TRBV6-2/TRBV6-3
TGTACCAGCGAAGCAGGCCGGGTACGGATGGGTGGGGCCAACGTCCTGACTTTC | CTSEAGRVRMGGANVLTF | - | TRBJ2-6 | - | TRBV2
TGTGCCAGCACTAAAGGGCCTGGCACAGATACGCAGTATTTT | CASTKGPGTDTQYF | - | TRBJ2-3 | many | TRBV12-3/TRBV12-4
TGTGCCAGCAGTAGCGGGACGCTCGCAGATACGCAGTATTTT | CASSSGTLADTQYF | TRBD2 | TRBJ2-3 | - | TRBV6-5
TGTGCCAGCAGCTTAATTGGGACAGGGGGTGGCTACACCTTC | CASSLIGTGGGYTF | TRBD1 | TRBJ1-2 | - | TRBV7-9
TGCAGTCCCTACGACGGGGACAGGGGTGACTACACCTTC | CSPYDGDRGDYTF | TRBD1 | TRBJ1-2 | many | TRBV20-1
TGTGCCAGCAGCATTACAGGGGGTCACACTGAAGCTTTCTTT | CASSITGGHTEAFF | TRBD1 | TRBJ1-1 | - | TRBV11-2
TGCAGCGTCAAGGACAGGGGACGAAGTGAAAAACTGTTTTTT | CSVKDRGRSEKLFF | TRBD1 | TRBJ1-4 | - | TRBV29-1
TGTGCCAGCAGTGGCCGTGGGGGAGCTATTGAGCAGTTCTTC | CASSGRGGAIEQFF | - | TRBJ2-1 | few | TRBV7-2
TGCAGTGCTCCCTGGACAGCCACAGATACGCAGTATTTT | CSAPWTATDTQYF | - | TRBJ2-3 | many | TRBV20-1
TGTGCCAGCAGCTTAGCGCCCCTCACGGGACGGCCCCAAGAGACCCAGTACTTC | CASSLAPLTGRPQETQYF | - | TRBJ2-5 | many | TRBV7-9